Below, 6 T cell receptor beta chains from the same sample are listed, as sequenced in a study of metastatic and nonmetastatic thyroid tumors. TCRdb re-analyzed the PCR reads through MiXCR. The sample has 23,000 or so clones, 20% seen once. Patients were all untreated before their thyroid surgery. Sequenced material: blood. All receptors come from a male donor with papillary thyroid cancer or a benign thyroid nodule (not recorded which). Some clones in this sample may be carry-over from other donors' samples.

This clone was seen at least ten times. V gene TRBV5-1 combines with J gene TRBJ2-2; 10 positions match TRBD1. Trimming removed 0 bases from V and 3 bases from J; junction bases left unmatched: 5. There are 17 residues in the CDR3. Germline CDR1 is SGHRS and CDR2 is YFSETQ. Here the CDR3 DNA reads TGCGCCAGCAGCTTGGGGGTAGGGACAGGGGACACCGGGGAGCTGTTTTTT. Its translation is CASSLGVGTGDTGELFF. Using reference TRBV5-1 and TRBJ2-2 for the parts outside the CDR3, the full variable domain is KAGVTQTPRYLIKTRGQQVTLSCSPISGHRSVSWYQQTPGQGLQFLFEYFSETQRNKGNFPGRFSGRQFSNSRSEMNVSTLELGDSALYLCASSLGVGTGDTGELFFGEGSRLTVL.

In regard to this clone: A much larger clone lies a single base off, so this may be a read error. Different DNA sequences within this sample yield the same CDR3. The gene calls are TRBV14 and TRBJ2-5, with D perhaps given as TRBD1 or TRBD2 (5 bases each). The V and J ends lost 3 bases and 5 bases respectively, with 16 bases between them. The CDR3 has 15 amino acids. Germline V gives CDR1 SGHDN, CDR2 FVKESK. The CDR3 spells CASSHPVGVEETQYF. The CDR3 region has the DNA TGTGCCAGCAGCCACCCCGTGGGGGTGGAGGAGACCCAGTACTTC.

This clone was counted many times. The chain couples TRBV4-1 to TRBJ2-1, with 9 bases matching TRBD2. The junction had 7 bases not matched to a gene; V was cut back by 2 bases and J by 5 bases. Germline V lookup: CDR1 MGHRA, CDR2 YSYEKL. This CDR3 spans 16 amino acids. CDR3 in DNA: TGCGCCAGCAGCCAAACAGGGCGGGGGGGAAACAATGAGCAGTTCTTC. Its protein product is CASSQTGRGGNNEQFF.

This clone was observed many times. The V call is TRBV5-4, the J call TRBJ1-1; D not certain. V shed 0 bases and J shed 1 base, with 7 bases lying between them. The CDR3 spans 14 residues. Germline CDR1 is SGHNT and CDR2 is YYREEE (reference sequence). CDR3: CASSLESGNTEAFF. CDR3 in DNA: TGTGCCAGCAGCTTGGAATCGGGGAACACTGAAGCTTTCTTT.

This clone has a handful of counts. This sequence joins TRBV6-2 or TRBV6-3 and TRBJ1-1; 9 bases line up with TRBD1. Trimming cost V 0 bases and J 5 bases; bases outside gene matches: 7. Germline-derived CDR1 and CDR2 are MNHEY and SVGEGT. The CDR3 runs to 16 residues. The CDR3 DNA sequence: TGTGCCAGCAGTTACTCCGGGACAGGGCTTAGGACTGAAGCTTTCTTT. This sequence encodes CASSYSGTGLRTEAFF.

The CDR3 is CAWTGAGEKLFF. The CDR3 DNA follows: TGTGCCTGGACAGGGGCGGGTGAAAAACTGTTTTTT. The chain employs TRBV30 and TRBJ1-4; D perhaps matches TRBD1 (6 bases). The length of the CDR3 is 12 residues. Germline loops: CDR1 GTSNPN, CDR2 SVGIG (reference sequence). V lost 4 bases and J lost 7, with 10 bases in between. Combining the CDR3 with reference TRBV30 and TRBJ1-4 gives the whole variable domain SQTIHQWPATLVQPVGSPLSLECTVEGTSNPNLYWYRQAAGRGLQLLFYSVGIGQISSEVPQNLSASRPQDRQFILSSKKLLLSDSGFYLCAWTGAGEKLFFGSGTQLSVL.